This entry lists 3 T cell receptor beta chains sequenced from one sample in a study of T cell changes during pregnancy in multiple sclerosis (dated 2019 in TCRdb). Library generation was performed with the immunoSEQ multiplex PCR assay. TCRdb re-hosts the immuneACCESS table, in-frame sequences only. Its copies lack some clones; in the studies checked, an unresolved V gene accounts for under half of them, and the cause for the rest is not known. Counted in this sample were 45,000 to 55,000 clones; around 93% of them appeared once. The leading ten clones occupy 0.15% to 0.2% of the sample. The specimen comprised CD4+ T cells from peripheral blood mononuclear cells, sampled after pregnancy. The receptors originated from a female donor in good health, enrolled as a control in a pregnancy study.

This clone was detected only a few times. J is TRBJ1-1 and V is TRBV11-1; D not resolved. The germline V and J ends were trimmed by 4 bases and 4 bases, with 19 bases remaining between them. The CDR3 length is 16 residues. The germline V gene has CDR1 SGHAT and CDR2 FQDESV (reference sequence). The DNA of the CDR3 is TGTGCCAGCAGCTCCCCGGCTACGGTGGAGACCACTGAAGCTTTCTTT. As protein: CASSSPATVETTEAFF.

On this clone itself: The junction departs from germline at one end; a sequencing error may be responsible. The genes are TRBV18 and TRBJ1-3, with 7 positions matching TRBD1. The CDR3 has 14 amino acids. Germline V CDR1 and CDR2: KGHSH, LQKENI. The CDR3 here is CASSRRITDRVDDF. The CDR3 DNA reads TGTGCCAGCTCCCGAAGAATTACCGACAGGGTAGATGATTTT. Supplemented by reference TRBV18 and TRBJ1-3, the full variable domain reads NAGVMQNPRHLVRRRGQEARLRCSPMKGHSHVYWYRQLPEEGLKFMVYLQKENIIDESGMPKERFSAEFPKEGPSILRIQQVVRGDSAAYFCASSRRITDRVDDFGEGSWLTVV.

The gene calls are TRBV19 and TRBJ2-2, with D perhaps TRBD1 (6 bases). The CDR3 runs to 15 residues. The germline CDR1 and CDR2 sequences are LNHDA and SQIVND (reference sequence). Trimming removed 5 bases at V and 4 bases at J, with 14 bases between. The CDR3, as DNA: TGTGCCAGTAGTGATGACAGGAGGAGCACCGGGGAGCTGTTTTTT. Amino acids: CASSDDRRSTGELFF. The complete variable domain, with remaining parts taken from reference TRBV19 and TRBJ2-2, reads DGGITQSPKYLFRKEGQNVTLSCEQNLNHDAMYWYRQDPGQGLRLIYYSQIVNDFQKGDIAEGYSVSREKKESFPLTVTSAQKNPTAFYLCASSDDRRSTGELFFGEGSRLTVL.